This TCR beta chain was documented in a study of T cells after somatic rescue of genetic block. V dropped 4 bases and J dropped 8 bases, with 11 bases sitting between them. In germline, CDR1 is GTSNPN, CDR2 SVGIG (reference sequence). CDR3 length equals 11 residues. Only in-frame clones appear in the TCRdb table, and some are missing; sequencing was by immunoSEQ multiplex PCR. The sample holds fewer than 150,000 clones; around 90% are singletons and the top ten take more than 1.4%. The receptor's source is a woman younger than 30. V gene TRBV30 combines with J gene TRBJ1-1; the D gene is possibly TRBD1 (6 bases). The sample comprised peripheral blood mononuclear cells (PBMCs). The CDR3 nucleotides read TGTGCCTGGAACAGGGCAGAAGAAGCTTTCTTT. Translation: CAWNRAEEAFF.